This T cell receptor beta chain was documented in a study of somatic mutations in cytotoxic T cells in rheumatoid arthritis. Findings and limits, study-wide: Antigens bound by the expanded CD8+ clones were not identified.

In regard to this clone: Its antigen is as yet unknown.

The table came from immunoSEQ multiplex PCR; TCRdb's copy has only in-frame clones and leaves some out. The repertoire consists of about 25,000 clones, with nearly 75% occurring once and the leading ten covering just over 9.5%. The sequence was obtained from a woman aged 18-29 years in good health. Sequences were obtained from CD8+ T cells sorted from blood.

The CDR3 loop reads CARTPGENYGYTF. The DNA for the CDR3 is TGTGCCAGGACACCGGGGGAAAACTATGGCTACACCTTC. The chain links TRBV19 to TRBJ1-2, with D perhaps TRBD1 (5 bases). The V end lost 9 bases, the J end lost 2 bases, and 13 bases lay between the germline ends. The length of the CDR3 is 13 residues. CDR1 is LNHDA, CDR2 SQIVND, per germline (reference sequence).